This T cell receptor beta chain comes out of a study of T cells in women clearing cervical HPV infection. Produced via immunoSEQ multiplex PCR; TCRdb's table is partial and in-frame only. Across 25,000 or so clones, the top ten clones capture under 10% of the sample. General study points: Unknown T-cell numbers per sample may underlie the richness differences. A classifier using richness and V gene abundances reached an AUC of approximately 0.79.

Points on this clone: Its antigen is unidentified. The read terminates 3 residues ahead of where the CDR3 ends, so the germline J gene completes it.

This CDR3 contains 13 residues. Germline V gives CDR1 DFQATT, CDR2 SNEGSKA (reference sequence). The J segment lost 4 bases and the V segment lost 5 bases, leaving 8 bases of the junction unmatched. This clonotype was sampled from a woman between 18 and 75 years old with a cervical HPV16 infection that either progressed to CIN3+ or cleared (not recorded which). The rearrangement uses TRBV20-1 and TRBJ2-7; 7 bases are shared with TRBD1. Sequenced input: blood buffy coat. The CDR3 sequence: CSALSGGWYEQYF. The part of the CDR3 DNA that was read is TGCAGTGCTCTTTCAGGGGGTTGGTACGAG.